The source of this T cell receptor beta chain is a study of blood T cell repertoires in COVID-19. Study-wide background: Acute and convalescent COVID-19 samples came from the United States, Italy and Spain.

V gave up 3 bases and J gave up 4 bases; unmatched junction bases: 8. The CDR3 is made up of 18 amino acids. Germline CDR1 and CDR2: LNHDA and SQIVND (reference sequence). In regard to this clone: The sample contains more than one DNA sequence encoding this CDR3.

The method was immunoSEQ multiplex PCR; TCRdb's version includes in-frame clones alone and lacks a portion of them. The table lists some 85,000 clones, 78% of them singletons. The chain joins TRBV19 to TRBJ2-1; 14 nucleotides align to TRBD2. Sequenced: peripheral blood. The receptor was isolated from a man aged 70 or older with COVID-19, enrolled during active disease. The CDR3 DNA sequence: TGTGCCAGTAGTATCCCGGGACTAGCGGGAGATATGTACAATGAGCAGTTCTTC. Translation gives CASSIPGLAGDMYNEQFF.